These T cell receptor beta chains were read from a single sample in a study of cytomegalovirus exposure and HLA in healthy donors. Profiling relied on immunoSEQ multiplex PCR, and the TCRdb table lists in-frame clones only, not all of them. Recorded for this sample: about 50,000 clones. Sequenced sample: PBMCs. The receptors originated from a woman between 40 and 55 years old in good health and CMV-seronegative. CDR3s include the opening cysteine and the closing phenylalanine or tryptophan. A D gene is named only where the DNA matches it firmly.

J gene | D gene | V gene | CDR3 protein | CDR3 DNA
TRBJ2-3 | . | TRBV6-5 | CASSQQGDTQYF | TGTGCCAGCAGTCAACAGGGAGATACGCAGTATTTT
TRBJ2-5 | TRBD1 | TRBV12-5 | CASGPIIPTGGWETQYF | TGTGCTAGTGGTCCGATAATCCCGACAGGGGGATGGGAGACCCAGTACTTC
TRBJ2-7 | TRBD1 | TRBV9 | CASSVGTGVYEQYF | TGTGCCAGCAGCGTAGGGACAGGGGTTTACGAGCAGTACTTC
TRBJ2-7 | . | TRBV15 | CATSRENAYEQYF | TGTGCCACCAGCAGGGAGAATGCCTACGAGCAGTACTTC
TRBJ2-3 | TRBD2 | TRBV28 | CASSPGTSEWGYTQYF | TGTGCCAGCAGTCCCGGGACTAGCGAGTGGGGGTATACGCAGTATTTT
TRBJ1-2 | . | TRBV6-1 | CASSEDGTADYGYTF | TGTGCCAGCAGTGAAGACGGAACAGCTGACTATGGCTACACCTTC
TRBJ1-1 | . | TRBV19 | CASREVRSDTEAFF | TGTGCCAGTAGAGAGGTGAGGTCGGACACTGAAGCTTTCTTT
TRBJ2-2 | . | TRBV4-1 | CASSQVIGELFF | TGCGCCAGCAGCCAAGTAATCGGGGAGCTGTTTTTT
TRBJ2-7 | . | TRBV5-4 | CASSLVGHRDYEQYF | TGTGCCAGCAGCTTAGTCGGGCACAGGGACTACGAGCAGTACTTC
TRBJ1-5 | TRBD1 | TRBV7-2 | CASSLDRQGGRSNQPQHF | TGTGCCAGCAGCTTAGACCGACAGGGGGGACGCAGCAATCAGCCCCAGCATTTT
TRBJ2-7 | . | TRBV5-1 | CASNFILGGASYEQYF | TGCGCCAGCAATTTCATTTTAGGCGGGGCCTCCTACGAGCAGTACTTC
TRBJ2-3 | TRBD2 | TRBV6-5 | CASSLAESTDTQYF | TGTGCCAGCAGTCTAGCGGAAAGCACAGATACGCAGTATTTT
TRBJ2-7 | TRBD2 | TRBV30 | CAWRGLAGGPAYEQYF | TGTGCCTGGAGGGGACTAGCGGGAGGGCCCGCCTACGAGCAGTACTTC
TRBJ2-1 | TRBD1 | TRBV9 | CASSVVGDRGYNEQFF | TGTGCCAGCAGCGTAGTGGGGGACAGGGGTTACAATGAGCAGTTCTTC
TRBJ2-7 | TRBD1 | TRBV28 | CASSPISRTGESSLGEQYF | TGTGCCAGCAGTCCTATTTCCAGGACAGGGGAATCCTCCCTCGGAGAGCAGTACTTC
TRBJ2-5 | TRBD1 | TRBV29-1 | CSAITTGGAGWETQYF | TGCAGCGCTATTACTACAGGGGGCGCGGGGTGGGAGACCCAGTACTTC
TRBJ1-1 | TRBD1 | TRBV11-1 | CASSAGQFGTEAFF | TGTGCCAGCAGCGCGGGACAGTTTGGGACTGAAGCTTTCTTT
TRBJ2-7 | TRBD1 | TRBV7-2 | CASSPGTGGFYEQYF | TGTGCCAGCAGCCCCGGGACAGGGGGCTTCTACGAGCAGTACTTC
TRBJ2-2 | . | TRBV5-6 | CASSLVAGNTGELFF | TGTGCCAGCAGCTTGGTGGCGGGAAACACCGGGGAGCTGTTTTTT
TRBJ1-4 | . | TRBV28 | CASTTFMGGGSATNEKLFF | TGTGCCAGCACCACCTTTATGGGGGGCGGGAGTGCAACTAATGAAAAACTGTTTTTT
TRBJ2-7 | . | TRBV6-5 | CASSYLGAETYEQYF | TGTGCCAGCAGTTACTTAGGGGCGGAAACCTACGAGCAGTACTTC
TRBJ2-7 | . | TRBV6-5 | CASSNRQNYEQYF | TGTGCCAGCAGTAACAGACAGAACTACGAGCAGTACTTC
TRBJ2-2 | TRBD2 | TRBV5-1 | CASSPRTSGRIVAGELFF | TGCGCCAGCAGCCCGCGGACTAGCGGGAGGATTGTCGCCGGGGAGCTGTTTTTT
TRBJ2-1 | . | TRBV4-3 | CASSPELGIYNEQFF | TGCGCCAGCAGCCCGGAACTAGGTATATACAATGAGCAGTTCTTC
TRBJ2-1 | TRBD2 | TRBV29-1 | CSVEGRLAGVRNEQFF | TGCAGCGTTGAGGGCCGACTAGCGGGAGTACGCAATGAGCAGTTCTTC
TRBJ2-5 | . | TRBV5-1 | CASSFAQAQETQYF | TGCGCCAGCAGCTTCGCTCAGGCCCAAGAGACCCAGTACTTC
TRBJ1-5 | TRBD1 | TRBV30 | CAWNRGLGDQPQHF | TGTGCCTGGAACAGGGGGCTAGGGGATCAGCCCCAGCATTTT
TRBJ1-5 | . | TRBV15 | CATSSGAQPQHF | TGTGCCACCAGCTCAGGCGCCCAGCCCCAGCATTTT
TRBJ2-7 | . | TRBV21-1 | CASGGGSYEQYF | TGTGCCAGCGGGGGAGGGTCCTACGAGCAGTACTTC
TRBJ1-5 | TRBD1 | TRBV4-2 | CASSQPTSGTGKVQPQHF | TGTGCCAGCAGCCAGCCCACCTCCGGGACAGGGAAGGTTCAGCCCCAGCATTTT
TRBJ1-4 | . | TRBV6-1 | CASSPSRAGEEKLFF | TGTGCCAGCAGTCCATCAAGAGCAGGTGAAGAAAAACTGTTTTTT
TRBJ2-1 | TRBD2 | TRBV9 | CASSVRTSGSTEQFF | TGTGCCAGCAGCGTTCGGACTAGCGGGAGTACTGAGCAGTTCTTC
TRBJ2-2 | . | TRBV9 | CASSTSTNSGELFF | TGTGCCAGCAGCACCTCGACAAACTCAGGGGAGCTGTTTTTT
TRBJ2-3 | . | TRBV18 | CASSPSSRADTQYF | TGTGCCAGCTCACCATCGTCCAGGGCAGATACGCAGTATTTT
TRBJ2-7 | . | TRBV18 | CASSPTQDYEQYF | TGTGCCAGCTCACCAACGCAGGACTACGAGCAGTACTTC
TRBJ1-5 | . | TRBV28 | CASSFGQRSQPQHF | TGTGCCAGCAGTTTTGGCCAGCGCAGTCAGCCCCAGCATTTT
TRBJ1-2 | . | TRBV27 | CASSGINTGRYYGYTF | TGTGCCAGCAGTGGAATTAACACAGGGCGCTACTATGGCTACACCTTC
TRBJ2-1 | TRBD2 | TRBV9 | CASSVSSGRGYNEQFF | TGTGCCAGCAGCGTTTCTAGCGGGAGGGGCTACAATGAGCAGTTCTTC
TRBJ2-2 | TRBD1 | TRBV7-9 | CASSSKTGTVNTGELFF | TGTGCCAGCAGCTCAAAGACGGGGACAGTGAACACCGGGGAGCTGTTTTTT
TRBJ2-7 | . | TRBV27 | CASSPTPPGQSSYEQYF | TGTGCCAGCAGCCCCACCCCCCCTGGACAGAGCTCATACGAGCAGTACTTC
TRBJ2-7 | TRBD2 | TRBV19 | CASSPGGWAYEQYF | TGTGCCAGTAGCCCGGGGGGATGGGCCTACGAGCAGTACTTC
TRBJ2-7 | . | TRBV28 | CASSSEAVGRGEQYF | TGTGCCAGTAGTTCCGAGGCAGTAGGGAGGGGGGAGCAGTACTTC
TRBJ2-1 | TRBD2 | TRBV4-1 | CASSPPASGPDNEQFF | TGCGCCAGCAGCCCTCCAGCTAGCGGGCCCGACAATGAGCAGTTCTTC
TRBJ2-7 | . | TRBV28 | CASSSVSAYEQYF | TGTGCCAGCAGTTCGGTTAGTGCCTACGAGCAGTACTTC
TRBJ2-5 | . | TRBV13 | CASSSRRRFQETQYF | TGTGCCAGCAGCTCGAGGAGGCGGTTCCAAGAGACCCAGTACTTC
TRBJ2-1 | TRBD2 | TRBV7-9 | CASRLGEGGNNEQFF | TGTGCCAGCAGATTAGGGGAGGGCGGCAACAATGAGCAGTTCTTC
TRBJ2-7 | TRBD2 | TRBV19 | CASSIDSGTKYEQYF | TGTGCCAGTAGTATAGACTCCGGGACTAAGTACGAGCAGTACTTC
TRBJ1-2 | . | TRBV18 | CASSPPSGGAISGYTF | TGTGCCAGCTCACCACCGAGTGGGGGGGCGATAAGTGGCTACACCTTC
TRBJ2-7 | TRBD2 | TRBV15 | CATSRAGGGYEQYF | TGTGCCACCAGCAGAGCGGGAGGCGGATACGAGCAGTACTTC
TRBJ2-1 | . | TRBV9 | CASSERVVHNEQFF | TGTGCCAGCAGCGAGAGGGTAGTGCACAATGAGCAGTTCTTC
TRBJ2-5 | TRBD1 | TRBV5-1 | CASSLMGQGAGETQYF | TGCGCCAGCAGCTTGATGGGACAGGGGGCAGGAGAGACCCAGTACTTC
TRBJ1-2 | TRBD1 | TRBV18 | CASSPLGQGYTF | TGTGCCAGCTCACCACTGGGACAGGGCTACACCTTC